Each of the 11 T cell receptor beta chains below was sequenced from the same sample in a study of blood T cell repertoires in COVID-19 (dated by TCRdb to 2020 to 2022). Libraries came from the immunoSEQ multiplex PCR assay. TCRdb stores this immuneACCESS table with in-frame sequences only. Part of the clones is absent; in the studies checked, under half of the shortfall reflects unresolved V genes, and no reason is known for the rest. This sample has around 140,000 clones in its table, and 87% of those were observed once. About 2.5% of the sample rests with the top ten. Material: peripheral blood. The receptors here all came from a man aged 50-59 years with active COVID-19.

The CDR3 DNA reads as TGTGCCATCAGTGCCCGGGGTACCCAAGAGACCCAGTACTTC. It codes for CAISARGTQETQYF. The chain links TRBV10-3 to TRBJ2-5; TRBD2 might be the D (5 bases). The germline CDR1 and CDR2 sequences are ENHRY and SYGVKD. V gave up 4 bases and J gave up 1 base, with 10 bases separating them. The CDR3 extends over 14 amino acids.

V usage is TRBV7-3 and J usage is TRBJ2-3, with a weak D call TRBD2 (5 bases). The germline V and J ends were trimmed by 2 bases and 7 bases, with 10 bases remaining between them. The germline V gene encodes CDR1 SGHTA and CDR2 FQGTGA. This CDR3 is 13 amino acids long. The CDR3 bases are TGTGCCAGCAGCTTATCCCGGGAAAATACGCAGTATTTT. This sequence encodes CASSLSRENTQYF.

The V and J genes are TRBV5-6 and TRBJ2-1, with TRBD2 matching 12 bases. This CDR3 is 16 amino acids long. Germline trimming cut 4 bases from V and 4 bases from J; bases unmatched to any gene: 6. Germline assignment: CDR1 SGHDT and CDR2 YYEEEE. DNA for the CDR3: TGTGCCAGCAGCCGGACAGGACTAGCGGGATACAATGAGCAGTTCTTC. This gives the protein CASSRTGLAGYNEQFF.

The chain joins TRBV4-1 to TRBJ2-2; TRBD2 matches 9 bases. Germline V gene lookup returns CDR1 MGHRA and CDR2 YSYEKL. Losses at the gene ends were 3 bases for V and 4 bases for J; bases not matched to a gene: 3. This CDR3 has 15 residues. CDR3 loop: CASSQGRGGTGELFF. CDR3 nucleotides: TGCGCCAGCAGCCAGGGGCGGGGGGGCACCGGGGAGCTGTTTTTT.

The chain carries TRBV7-2 and TRBJ2-2; no definite D call. The CDR3 runs 14 residues. CDR1 SGHTA and CDR2 FQGNSA come from the germline V gene. V lost 2 bases, J lost 2 bases, and 6 bases lay in between. DNA of the CDR3: TGTGCCAGCAGCTTATTCCGTAACACCGGGGAGCTGTTTTTT. Translated: CASSLFRNTGELFF.

The chain couples TRBV25-1 to TRBJ1-2, with 7 bases aligning to TRBD1. From germline, CDR1 is MGHDK and CDR2 SYGVNS. The CDR3 has 15 amino acids. The trim removed 2 bases at V and 6 bases at J, leaving 9 bases unmatched. The CDR3 region has the DNA TGTGCCAGCAGTGAAAGGGGGCGGGACTCCAATGGCTACACCTTC. It is translated as CASSERGRDSNGYTF.

V is TRBV7-2 and J is TRBJ1-5; 7 positions agree with TRBD1. V trimming: 5 bases; J trimming: 4 bases; junction bases outside the gene matches: 11. The CDR3 sequence is 16 residues long. Germline CDR1 is SGHTA and CDR2 is FQGNSA. The CDR3 loop is CASSTGGGGGNQPQHF. The CDR3 nucleotides read TGTGCCAGCAGCACCGGAGGGGGCGGCGGTAATCAGCCCCAGCATTTT.

The chain employs TRBV5-4 and TRBJ2-7; 10 bases are shared with TRBD2. There are 14 residues in the CDR3. Germline V lookup: CDR1 SGHNT, CDR2 YYREEE (reference sequence). With V trimmed by 4 bases and J by 4 bases, 5 bases remained unmatched. The chain's CDR3 is CASSKGLADYEQYF. As DNA, the CDR3 is TGTGCCAGCAGCAAAGGACTAGCGGATTACGAGCAGTACTTC.

V is TRBV27 and J is TRBJ1-6; 7 bases are a match to TRBD1. The V gene end was trimmed by 6 bases and the J gene end by 6 bases; junction bases not matched to a gene: 11. Germline V CDR1 and CDR2: MNHEY, SMNVEV (reference sequence). This CDR3 is 16 amino acids long. CDR3 sequence: CASRPGQMVFNSPLHF. The CDR3 bases are TGTGCCAGCAGACCGGGACAGATGGTTTTTAATTCACCCCTCCACTTT.

The rearrangement uses TRBV2 and TRBJ2-5, with 12 bases identical to TRBD2. Germline CDR1 and CDR2: SNHLY and FYNNEI. CDR3 length: 16 residues. V trimming: 0 bases; J trimming: 9 bases; junction bases outside the gene matches: 8. The DNA for the CDR3 is TGTGCCAGCAGTGAAGCGTCTAGCGGGGGGGGAGGGCCCCAGTACTTC. Translation: CASSEASSGGGGPQYF.

The chain recombines TRBV5-1 with TRBJ2-2; D possibly corresponds to TRBD1 (6 bases). V was clipped by 5 bases and J by 1 base, with 12 bases between them. Germline lookup yields CDR1 SGHRS and CDR2 YFSETQ. The CDR3 contains 15 residues. The CDR3 sequence: CASSPMDRNTGELFF. The CDR3 nucleotides are TGCGCCAGCAGTCCCATGGACAGGAACACCGGGGAGCTGTTTTTT.